The clone carrying this T cell receptor beta chain has a count of ten or more. The record originates from a study of T cells in Graves' hyperthyroidism and ophthalmopathy. Study-level information: Peripheral blood was collected at initial diagnosis, before any treatment.

TCR beta CDR3 region amplification was performed from RNA transcripts. First-round RT-PCR of the TCR CDR3 relied on the HTBI primer set. One entry per CDR3 protein results from TCRdb running MiXCR on the multiplex PCR reads. The sample includes some 720,000 distinct CDR3 sequences, roughly 17% of them seen just once. CDR3 length: 16 residues. Germline-derived CDR1 and CDR2 are MNHEY and SMNVEV (reference sequence). V was pared by 2 bases and J by 3 bases, with 17 bases between. This clonotype was sampled from a man between 18 and 29 years old with Graves' hyperthyroidism. V and J are TRBV27 and TRBJ2-7, with D possibly being TRBD2 (5 bases). The specimen sequenced was blood. CDR3 residues: CASSLGGLTPFYEQYF. In nucleotides, the CDR3 is TGTGCCAGCAGTTTAGGAGGCCTCACCCCATTCTACGAGCAGTACTTC.